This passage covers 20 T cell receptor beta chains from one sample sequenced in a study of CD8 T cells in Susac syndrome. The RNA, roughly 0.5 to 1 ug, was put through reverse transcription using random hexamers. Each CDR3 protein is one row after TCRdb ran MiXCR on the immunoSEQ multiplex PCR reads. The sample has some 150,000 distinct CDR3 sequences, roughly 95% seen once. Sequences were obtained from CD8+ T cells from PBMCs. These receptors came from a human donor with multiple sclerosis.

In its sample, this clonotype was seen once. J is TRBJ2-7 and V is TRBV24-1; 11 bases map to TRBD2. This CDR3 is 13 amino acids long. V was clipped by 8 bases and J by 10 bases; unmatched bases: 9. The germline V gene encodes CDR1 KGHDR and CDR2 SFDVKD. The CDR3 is CATIRASGGKQYF. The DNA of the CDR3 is TGTGCCACCATAAGGGCTAGCGGGGGGAAACAGTACTTC.

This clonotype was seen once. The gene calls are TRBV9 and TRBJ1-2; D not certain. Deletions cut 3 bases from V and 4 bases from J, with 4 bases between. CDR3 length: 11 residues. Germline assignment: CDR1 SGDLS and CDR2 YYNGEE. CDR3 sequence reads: CASSATYGYTF. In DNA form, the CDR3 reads TGTGCCAGCAGCGCGACCTATGGCTACACCTTC.

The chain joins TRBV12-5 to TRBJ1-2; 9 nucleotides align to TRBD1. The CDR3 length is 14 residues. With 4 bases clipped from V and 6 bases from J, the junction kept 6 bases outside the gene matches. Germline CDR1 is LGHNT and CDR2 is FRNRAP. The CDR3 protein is CASGWTGAKDGYTF. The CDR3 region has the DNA TGTGCTAGTGGTTGGACAGGGGCAAAAGATGGCTACACCTTC.

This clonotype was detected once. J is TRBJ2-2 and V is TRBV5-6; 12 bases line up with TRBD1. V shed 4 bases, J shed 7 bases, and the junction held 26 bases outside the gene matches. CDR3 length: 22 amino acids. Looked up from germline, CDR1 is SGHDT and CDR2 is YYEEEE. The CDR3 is CASSTASFPFYRDRGHDGELFF. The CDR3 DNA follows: TGTGCCAGCAGCACGGCGAGCTTCCCTTTTTACCGGGACAGGGGGCATGACGGGGAGCTGTTTTTT.

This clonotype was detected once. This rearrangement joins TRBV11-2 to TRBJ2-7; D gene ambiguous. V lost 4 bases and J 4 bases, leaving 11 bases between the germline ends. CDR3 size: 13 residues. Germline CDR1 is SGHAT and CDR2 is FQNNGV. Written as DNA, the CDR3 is TGTGCCAGCAGCTCTATTCGGGTTTACGAGCAGTACTTC. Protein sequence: CASSSIRVYEQYF.

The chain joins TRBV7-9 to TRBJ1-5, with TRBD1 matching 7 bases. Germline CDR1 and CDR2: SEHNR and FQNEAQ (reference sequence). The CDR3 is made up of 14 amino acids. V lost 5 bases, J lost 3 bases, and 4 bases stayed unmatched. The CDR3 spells CASSLGTVNQPQHF. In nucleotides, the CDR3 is TGTGCCAGCAGCCTCGGGACAGTCAATCAGCCCCAGCATTTT. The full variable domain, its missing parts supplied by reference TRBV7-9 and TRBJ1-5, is DTGVSQNPRHKITKRGQNVTFRCDPISEHNRLYWYRQTLGQGPEFLTYFQNEAQLEKSRLLSDRFSAERPKGSFSTLEIQRTEQGDSAMYLCASSLGTVNQPQHFGDGTRLSIL.

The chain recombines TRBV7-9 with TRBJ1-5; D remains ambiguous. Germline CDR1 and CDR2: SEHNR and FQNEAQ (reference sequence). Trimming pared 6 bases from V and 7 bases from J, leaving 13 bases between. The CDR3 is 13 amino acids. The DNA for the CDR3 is TGTGCCAGCAGTTACGACCCAGTACAGCCCCAGCATTTT. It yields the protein CASSYDPVQPQHF.

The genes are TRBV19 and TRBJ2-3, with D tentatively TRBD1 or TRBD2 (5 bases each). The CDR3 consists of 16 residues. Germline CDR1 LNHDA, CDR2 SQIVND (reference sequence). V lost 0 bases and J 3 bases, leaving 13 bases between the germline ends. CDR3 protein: CASSIDLGGSTDTQYF. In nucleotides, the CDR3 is TGTGCCAGTAGTATAGATCTTGGGGGATCGACAGATACGCAGTATTTT.

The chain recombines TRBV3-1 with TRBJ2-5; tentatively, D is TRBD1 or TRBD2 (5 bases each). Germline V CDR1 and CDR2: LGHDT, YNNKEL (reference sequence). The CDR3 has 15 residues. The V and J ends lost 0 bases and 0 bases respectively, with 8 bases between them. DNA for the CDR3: TGTGCCAGCAGCCAAGATTTGGGGGACCAAGAGACCCAGTACTTC. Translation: CASSQDLGDQETQYF.

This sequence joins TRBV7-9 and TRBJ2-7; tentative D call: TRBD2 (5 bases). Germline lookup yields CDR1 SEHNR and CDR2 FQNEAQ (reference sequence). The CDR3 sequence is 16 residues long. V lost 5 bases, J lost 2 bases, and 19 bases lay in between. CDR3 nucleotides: TGTGCCAGCAGCCCCTCCCTCCCCCAGAGGGCCTACGAGCAGTACTTC. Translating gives CASSPSLPQRAYEQYF.

CDR3 in DNA: TGTGCCAGCAGTTTCGATCTGGGGTTGGAGACCCAGTACTTC. This translates into CASSFDLGLETQYF. This sequence joins TRBV12-3 or TRBV12-4 and TRBJ2-5, with no clear D. The V end was cut by 3 bases, the J end by 5 bases, with 13 bases between. The CDR3 has 14 amino acids.

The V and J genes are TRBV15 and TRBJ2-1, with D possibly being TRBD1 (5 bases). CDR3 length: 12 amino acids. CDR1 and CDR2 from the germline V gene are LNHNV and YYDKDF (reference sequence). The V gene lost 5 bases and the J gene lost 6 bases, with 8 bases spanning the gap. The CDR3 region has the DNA TGTGCCACCAGCCTCGACAGCAATGAGCAGTTCTTC. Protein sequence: CATSLDSNEQFF.

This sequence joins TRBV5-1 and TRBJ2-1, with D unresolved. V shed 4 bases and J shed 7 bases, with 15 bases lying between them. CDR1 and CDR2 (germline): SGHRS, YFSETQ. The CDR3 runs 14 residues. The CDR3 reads CASSDPLTRNEQFF. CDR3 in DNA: TGCGCCAGCAGCGATCCCCTGACCCGAAATGAGCAGTTCTTC.

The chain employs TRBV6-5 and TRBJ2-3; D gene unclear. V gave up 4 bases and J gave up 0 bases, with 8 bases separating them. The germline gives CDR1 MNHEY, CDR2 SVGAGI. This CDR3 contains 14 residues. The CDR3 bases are TGTGCCAGCAGTTTTCTGTATAGCACAGATACGCAGTATTTT. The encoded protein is CASSFLYSTDTQYF.

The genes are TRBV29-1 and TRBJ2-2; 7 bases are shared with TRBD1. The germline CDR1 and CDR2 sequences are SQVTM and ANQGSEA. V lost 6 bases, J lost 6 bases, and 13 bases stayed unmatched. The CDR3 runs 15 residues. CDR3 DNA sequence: TGCAGCGTGCGTACAGGGGTCTTCCGGTCCGGGGAGCTGTTTTTT. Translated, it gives CSVRTGVFRSGELFF.

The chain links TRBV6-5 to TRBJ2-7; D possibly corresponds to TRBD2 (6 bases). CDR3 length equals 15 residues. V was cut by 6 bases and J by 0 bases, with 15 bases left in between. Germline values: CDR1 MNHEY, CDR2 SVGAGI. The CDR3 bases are TGTGCCAGCAGCCCCAACGGGGGTAGCTCCTACGAGCAGTACTTC. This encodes CASSPNGGSSYEQYF.

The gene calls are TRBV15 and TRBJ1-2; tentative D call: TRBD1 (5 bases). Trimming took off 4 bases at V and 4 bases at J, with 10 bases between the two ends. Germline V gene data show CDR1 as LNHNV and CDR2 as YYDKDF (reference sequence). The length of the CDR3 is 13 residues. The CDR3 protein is CATSTTDTYGYTF. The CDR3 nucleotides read TGTGCCACCAGCACGACGGACACCTATGGCTACACCTTC.

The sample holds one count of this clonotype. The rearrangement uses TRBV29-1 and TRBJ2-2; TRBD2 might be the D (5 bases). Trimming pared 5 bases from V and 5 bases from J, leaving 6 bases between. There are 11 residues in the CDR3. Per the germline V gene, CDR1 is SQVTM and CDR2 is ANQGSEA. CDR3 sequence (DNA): TGCAGCGTTTGGGAGACCGGGGAGCTGTTTTTT. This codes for CSVWETGELFF.

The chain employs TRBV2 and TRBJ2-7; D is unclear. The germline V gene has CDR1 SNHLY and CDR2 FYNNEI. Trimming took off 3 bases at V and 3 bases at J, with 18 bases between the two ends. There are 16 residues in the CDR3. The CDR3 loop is CASSEPDGSLIYEQYF. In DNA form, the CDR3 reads TGTGCCAGCAGTGAGCCGGACGGGTCTCTCATCTACGAGCAGTACTTC.

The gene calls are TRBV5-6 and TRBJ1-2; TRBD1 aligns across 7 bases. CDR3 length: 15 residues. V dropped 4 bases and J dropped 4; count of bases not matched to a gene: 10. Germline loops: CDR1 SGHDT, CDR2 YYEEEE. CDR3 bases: TGTGCCAGCAGCCCGGAGGGGGCGGGCGGCTATGGCTACACCTTC. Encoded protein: CASSPEGAGGYGYTF.